Below, 8 T cell receptor beta chains from the same sample are listed, as sequenced in a study of technical replicates of blood from a handful of donors. Here immunoSEQ multiplex PCR was the method, and the copy in TCRdb shows in-frame clones only, minus some. This table holds tens of thousands of clones, under 95% found once. The specimen was T cells isolated from PBMCs. Receptors were obtained from a human donor in good health.

CDR3: CASSSTSSSYNEQFF. Here the CDR3 DNA reads TGCGCCAGCAGCTCTACTAGCAGCTCCTACAATGAGCAGTTCTTC. The chain combines TRBV5-1 with TRBJ2-1; the D gene is possibly TRBD2 (6 bases). CDR1 is SGHRS, CDR2 YFSETQ, per germline. Trimming shortened V by 3 bases and J by 0 bases, and 10 bases separated the two germline ends. This CDR3 is 15 amino acids long.

V gene TRBV5-1 combines with J gene TRBJ1-2; TRBD1 matches at 8 bases. V lost 4 bases, J lost 6 bases, and 11 bases stayed unmatched. CDR1 is SGHRS and CDR2 is YFSETQ in the germline V gene. This CDR3 has 15 residues. CDR3 DNA sequence: TGCGCCAGCAGCGTAGAAGTCGGACAGGGAGATGGCTACACCTTC. Translation gives CASSVEVGQGDGYTF.

The rearrangement links TRBV11-2 to TRBJ2-3, with a weak D call TRBD1 (5 bases). CDR1 is SGHAT, CDR2 FQNNGV, per germline. V shed 11 bases and J shed 0 bases, with 12 bases lying between them. The CDR3 loop spans 13 amino acids. CDR3 coding DNA: TGTGCCGCGGCGACAGCGAGCACAGATACGCAGTATTTT. This translates into CAAATASTDTQYF.

The rearrangement uses TRBV7-9 and TRBJ2-7; TRBD1 is a possible D gene (7 bases). The germline V gene encodes CDR1 SEHNR and CDR2 FQNEAQ (reference sequence). Deletions cut 5 bases from V and 2 bases from J, with 13 bases between. The CDR3 is 14 residues long. In DNA, the CDR3 is TGTGCCAGCAGCCAGGGGGGCGGAACCTACGAGCAGTACTTC. This translates into CASSQGGGTYEQYF.

The chain uses TRBV19 and TRBJ1-6; D might be TRBD1 (6 bases). V was trimmed by 4 bases and J by 2 bases, leaving 6 bases between them. The CDR3 has 14 amino acids. Germline CDR1 reads LNHDA; CDR2 reads SQIVND (reference sequence). Here the CDR3 reads CASSRGPYNSPLHF. The CDR3 coding sequence is TGTGCCAGTAGTAGGGGGCCCTATAATTCACCCCTCCACTTT.

The genes are TRBV15 and TRBJ2-1, with TRBD2 matching over 7 bases. CDR1 is LNHNV and CDR2 is YYDKDF in the germline V gene (reference sequence). The V and J ends lost 0 bases and 9 bases, in that order; junction bases with no gene match: 5. The CDR3 sequence is 14 residues long. The CDR3 nucleotides read TGTGCCACCAGCAGAGATCCTTCGGGGGGTGAGCAGTTCTTC. Encoded protein: CATSRDPSGGEQFF.

The chain has TRBV6-6 and TRBJ1-6, with TRBD1 as a possible D gene (6 bases). The CDR3 loop spans 16 amino acids. Trimming pared 2 bases from V and 5 bases from J, leaving 13 bases between. The V gene's germline CDR1 is MNHNY and CDR2 SVGAGI (reference sequence). CDR3 bases: TGTGCCAGCAGTTACCACCCCCGACAGGATAATTCACCCCTCCACTTT. Translating gives CASSYHPRQDNSPLHF.

The V and J genes are TRBV10-1 and TRBJ2-3, with 7 bases fitting TRBD1. This CDR3 spans 14 amino acids. In germline, CDR1 is WNHNN, CDR2 SYGVQD (reference sequence). The V and J ends lost 6 bases and 2 bases, in that order; junction bases with no gene match: 5. The CDR3 spells CASSPTGATDTQYF. The CDR3 region has the DNA TGCGCCAGCAGCCCTACAGGGGCCACAGATACGCAGTATTTT.